This T cell receptor beta chain was recovered during a study of shared clonotypes between healthy human individuals. General study findings and limits: An anticipated effect of sequencing depth on clonotype sharing among donors was recognized.

Points on this clone: Its cognate antigen is unknown.

The table came from immunoSEQ multiplex PCR; TCRdb's copy has only in-frame clones and leaves some out. The data show about half a million clones, 79% seen once. Between the trimmed V and J ends, which lost 2 bases and 4 bases, there was a span of 10 bases. Germline V gives CDR1 SGHTS, CDR2 YDEGEE. The CDR3 runs 15 residues. This receptor was taken from a woman aged 40-49 years in good health. Some clones in this sample may be carry-over from other donors' samples. The V call is TRBV5-8, the J call TRBJ2-6; no clear D gene. The source material was PBMCs. CDR3: CASSFMRAGANVLTF. CDR3 in DNA: TGTGCCAGCAGCTTTATGCGTGCGGGGGCCAACGTCCTGACTTTC.